These 18 T cell receptor beta chains came from one sample sequenced in a study of identical twins. TCRdb redid the calling of the 5' RACE reads with MiXCR, one entry per CDR3 protein. Altogether 1.5 million or so distinct CDR3 sequences are present, 32% being singletons, with the ten largest covering over 0.25%. Sequenced material: cord blood. These receptors came from a newborn girl in good health.

The CDR3 region is CASSRFTGNSRGYEQYF. The CDR3 DNA sequence: TGTGCCAGCAGTCGTTTCACAGGGAACAGCAGAGGCTACGAGCAGTACTTC. The chain carries TRBV12-3 or TRBV12-4 and TRBJ2-7; possible D gene TRBD1, 6 bases. V lost 5 bases and J lost 3, with 23 bases in between. The CDR3 loop spans 17 amino acids.

This sequence joins TRBV11-3 and TRBJ2-5; a weak D match, TRBD1 (5 bases). The CDR3 sequence is 13 residues long. Trimming removed 2 bases at V and 11 bases at J, with 15 bases between. Per germline, CDR1 SGHNT and CDR2 YENEEA. DNA of the CDR3: TGTGCCAGCAGCTTAAGCTGGGGCAATGAGCAGTACTTC. This codes for CASSLSWGNEQYF.

This clonotype appeared a few times. This rearrangement joins TRBV6-5 to TRBJ2-3; D may be TRBD2 (7 bases). Looked up from germline, CDR1 is MNHEY and CDR2 is SVGAGI. V gave up 0 bases and J gave up 0 bases, with 16 bases separating them. The CDR3 is 18 residues long. CDR3: CASSYSPGGIRSTDTQYF. The CDR3 DNA follows: TGTGCCAGCAGTTACTCTCCGGGGGGCATCCGTAGCACAGATACGCAGTATTTT.

In this sample, this clonotype turned up a few times. The CDR3 here is CSARWPDTQYF. In DNA, the CDR3 is TGCAGTGCTAGATGGCCAGATACGCAGTATTTT. V gene TRBV20-1 combines with J gene TRBJ2-3; D is uncertain. The germline V and J ends were trimmed by 2 bases and 4 bases, with 4 bases remaining between them. Looked up from germline, CDR1 is DFQATT and CDR2 is SNEGSKA (reference sequence). The CDR3 extends over 11 amino acids.

Many counts were recorded for this clonotype. J is TRBJ2-7 and V is TRBV6-5; 10 nucleotides line up with TRBD1. Germline V gives CDR1 MNHEY, CDR2 SVGAGI. There are 14 residues in the CDR3. Trimming cost V 2 bases and J 4 bases; bases outside gene matches: 2. CDR3 bases: TGTGCCAGCAGTTACGGACAGGGGGGTTACGAGCAGTACTTC. It translates to CASSYGQGGYEQYF.

Turning to this clonotype: A much larger clone differs by one base, so this may be a read error. J is TRBJ1-2 and V is TRBV29-1; D is undetermined. V was pared by 0 bases and J by 5 bases, with 10 bases between. Germline loops: CDR1 SQVTM, CDR2 ANQGSEA. The CDR3 has 13 residues. The CDR3 sequence: CSVEDVADYGYTF. The CDR3 coding sequence is TGCAGCGTTGAAGATGTGGCAGATTATGGCTACACCTTC.

This clonotype was observed a single time. The rearrangement joins TRBV6-5 to TRBJ2-1, with a weak D call TRBD1 (6 bases). The CDR3 is made up of 15 amino acids. The germline gives CDR1 MNHEY, CDR2 SVGAGI. Trimming left V 0 bases short and J 6 bases short, with 12 bases between. The CDR3 here is CASSYSTGSGNEQFF. In DNA form, the CDR3 reads TGTGCCAGCAGTTACTCAACAGGGTCGGGCAATGAGCAGTTCTTC.

This clonotype was observed a few times. The rearrangement uses TRBV20-1 and TRBJ2-7; 10 bases are shared with TRBD1. V dropped 5 bases and J dropped 7; count of bases not matched to a gene: 11. Germline CDR1 is DFQATT and CDR2 is SNEGSKA (reference sequence). The CDR3 consists of 14 residues. The CDR3 is CSAGRQGAPVEQYF. CDR3 sequence (DNA): TGCAGTGCTGGAAGACAGGGGGCCCCCGTTGAGCAGTACTTC.

V gene TRBV6-6 combines with J gene TRBJ1-1, with D perhaps TRBD1 (5 bases). V was trimmed by 1 base and J by 6 bases, leaving 9 bases between them. The CDR3 consists of 13 residues. Germline V gene lookup returns CDR1 MNHNY and CDR2 SVGAGI (reference sequence). The CDR3: CASSYWQGSEAFF. The CDR3 nucleotides read TGTGCCAGCAGTTACTGGCAGGGATCTGAAGCTTTCTTT.

The chain joins TRBV24-1 to TRBJ2-5; TRBD2 matches 13 bases. The CDR3 totals 18 residues. CDR1 KGHDR and CDR2 SFDVKD come from the germline V gene. The V gene end was trimmed by 3 bases and the J gene end by 3 bases; junction bases not matched to a gene: 9. CDR3 region: CATSDPVWGLAGKETQYF. In nucleotides, the CDR3 is TGTGCCACCAGTGATCCCGTTTGGGGACTAGCGGGGAAAGAGACCCAGTACTTC.

About this clonotype: Compared with germline, one end of the junction differs, possibly owing to a read error. V usage is TRBV6-6 and J usage is TRBJ2-5, with 10 bases that match TRBD2. Germline CDR1 reads MNHNY; CDR2 reads SVGAGI (reference sequence). The CDR3 spans 16 residues. The CDR3 sequence is CASSSSGTSAQEAQYF. The CDR3 bases are TGTGCCAGCAGTTCCTCCGGGACTAGCGCTCAAGAGGCCCAGTACTTC.

This clonotype was seen many times. The chain joins TRBV27 to TRBJ1-2; 10 nucleotides align to TRBD1. Germline lookup yields CDR1 MNHEY and CDR2 SMNVEV (reference sequence). The CDR3 runs to 14 residues. V was pared by 5 bases and J by 3 bases, with 3 bases of the junction left unmatched. The CDR3 nucleotides read TGTGCCAGCAGTGCGACAGGGGGCGACTATGGCTACACCTTC. Protein: CASSATGGDYGYTF.

This clonotype was recorded a few times. The chain uses TRBV7-9 and TRBJ2-4; tentatively, D is TRBD1 or TRBD2 (5 bases each). Germline V CDR1 and CDR2: SEHNR, FQNEAQ (reference sequence). V shed 6 bases and J shed 0 bases, with 15 bases lying between them. This CDR3 spans 16 amino acids. CDR3 protein: CASSFTGPLAKNIQYF. CDR3 DNA sequence: TGTGCCAGCAGTTTTACGGGACCGCTAGCCAAAAACATTCAGTACTTC.

The V and J genes are TRBV28 and TRBJ1-2, with 7 bases that match TRBD1. Germline V gives CDR1 MDHEN, CDR2 SYDVKM. The CDR3 runs 14 residues. With V trimmed by 7 bases and J by 7 bases, 12 bases remained unmatched. The DNA of the CDR3 is TGTGCCAGCACCCAAGGGAACAGGGGATTTGGCTACACCTTC. Protein: CASTQGNRGFGYTF.

This chain joins TRBV3-1 and TRBJ2-7; TRBD2 matches 11 bases. V lost 4 bases, J lost 1 base, and 6 bases stayed unmatched. This CDR3 spans 16 amino acids. Per germline, CDR1 LGHDT and CDR2 YNNKEL (reference sequence). The CDR3 protein is CASSRGLADASYEQYF. The CDR3 region has the DNA TGTGCCAGCAGCCGGGGACTAGCGGACGCATCCTACGAGCAGTACTTC.

The CDR3 region is CASSLIHVAGDNEQFF. The CDR3 DNA sequence: TGCGCCAGCAGCTTGATTCATGTGGCAGGGGACAATGAGCAGTTCTTC. The chain combines TRBV5-1 with TRBJ2-1, with a possible D match to TRBD1 (6 bases). The CDR3 has 16 amino acids. With 1 base removed from V and 5 bases from J, the gap between germline ends came to 16 bases. Germline lookup yields CDR1 SGHRS and CDR2 YFSETQ. Looking up the rest from reference TRBV5-1 and TRBJ2-1 gives the full variable domain: KAGVTQTPRYLIKTRGQQVTLSCSPISGHRSVSWYQQTPGQGLQFLFEYFSETQRNKGNFPGRFSGRQFSNSRSEMNVSTLELGDSALYLCASSLIHVAGDNEQFFGPGTRLTVL.

The rearrangement links TRBV12-3 or TRBV12-4 to TRBJ2-5; weak D call: TRBD1 (6 bases). V was clipped by 7 bases and J by 4 bases, with 13 bases between them. The length of the CDR3 is 13 residues. Written as DNA, the CDR3 is TGTGCCAGCACCCAGAGAGGGGGAGAGACCCAGTACTTC. Protein: CASTQRGGETQYF.

The V and J genes are TRBV7-2 and TRBJ2-3, with D perhaps matching TRBD2 (7 bases). In germline, CDR1 is SGHTA, CDR2 FQGNSA. This CDR3 region has 15 residues. V shed 5 bases and J shed 1 base, with 13 bases lying between them. For the CDR3, the DNA is TGTGCCAGCAGCAGGTCGGGGGGCCGCACAGATACGCAGTATTTT. Translated: CASSRSGGRTDTQYF.